The present T cell receptor beta chain was sequenced within a study of blood T cell repertoires in COVID-19. Background on the study: Material from acute and convalescent COVID-19 was sourced from the United States, Italy and Spain. T cells, B-cell-depleted T cells, or PBMCs supplied cDNA or gDNA.

There are a few counts of this clone. TCRdb's copy holds only in-frame clones and misses some; the assay was immunoSEQ multiplex PCR. The data hold about 50,000 clones, with approximately 82% observed a single time. Specimen: peripheral blood. This clonotype originated in a man aged 70 or older with active COVID-19.

The CDR3 sequence is CASRELVGLGLVDEQFF. The CDR3 coding sequence is TGTGCCAGCAGGGAACTGGTTGGACTAGGGCTGGTAGATGAGCAGTTCTTC. The chain carries TRBV7-2 and TRBJ2-1; 7 nucleotides match TRBD2. The CDR3 is 17 amino acids. V trimming: 6 bases; J trimming: 8 bases; junction bases outside the gene matches: 19. Germline CDR1 SGHTA, CDR2 FQGNSA.